The 5 T cell receptor beta chains given below trace back to one sample, sequenced in a study of T cells expressing NK-cell markers. TCRdb reprocessed the 5' RACE reads and stores each CDR3 protein as one record, lacking DNA. This repertoire includes roughly 150,000 distinct CDR3 sequences. The material sequenced was blood T cells: a sorted CD56 or NKG2C T cell subset, CD4+ or CD8+ T cells, or bulk PBMC T cells (not recorded which). The receptor source for this set is a man aged 18 to 69 in good health.

The V gene is TRBV10-3, the J gene TRBJ2-7; without DNA, the TCRdb call of TRBD1 cannot be checked. Germline V gives CDR1 ENHRY, CDR2 SYGVKD. The CDR3 covers 14 residues. CDR3 protein: CASGGRQQTYEQYF.

V and J are TRBV12-3 or TRBV12-4 and TRBJ2-2; TCRdb reports TRBD2, a call that lacks DNA to check it against. The CDR3 is made up of 18 amino acids. CDR3 sequence reads: CASTIRGLAGGRTGELFF.

The chain combines TRBV20-1 with TRBJ1-2; the TCRdb call, TRBD1, lacks DNA for checking. Germline values: CDR1 DFQATT, CDR2 SNEGSKA (reference sequence). This CDR3 region has 13 residues. CDR3 amino acids: CSASGHGNLGYTF.

J is TRBJ1-4 and V is TRBV6-1. This CDR3 contains 17 residues. CDR1 is MNHNS and CDR2 is SASEGT in the germline V gene. The CDR3 reads CASSPKTRLSANEKLFF.

The CDR3 sequence: CASSFRIATSETQYF. This sequence joins TRBV7-8 and TRBJ2-5. Germline CDR1 is SGHVS and CDR2 is FQNEAQ. The CDR3 is 15 residues long.